These T cell receptor beta chains were read from a single sample in a study of cytomegalovirus exposure and HLA in healthy donors. TCRdb keeps only in-frame clones here, not all; method: immunoSEQ multiplex PCR. Found here are 120,000 to 150,000 clones, about 86% of them singletons; the top ten hold around 4%. The sequenced sample consisted of PBMCs. The receptors here all came from a man aged 40-49 years in good health and CMV-seropositive. CDR3s include the opening cysteine and the closing phenylalanine or tryptophan.

CDR3,V,J
CASSLQFGTINEQFF,TRBV9,TRBJ2-1
CASSESGERGLMNTEAFF,TRBV6-1,TRBJ1-1
CAWRPDSNYGYTF,TRBV30,TRBJ1-2
CASSLVGRVGTDTQYF,TRBV27,TRBJ2-3
CASSGESGGGEQYF,TRBV2,TRBJ2-7
CASSLGSGGYEQYF,TRBV5-1,-
CASSWGLAGKETQYF,TRBV13,TRBJ2-5
CASSHPDTRALYEQYF,TRBV23-1,TRBJ2-7
CASSEARTALGRPQHF,TRBV2,TRBJ1-5
CASSLGQGENEQYF,TRBV5-1,TRBJ2-7
CASSPGHGNTEAFF,TRBV5-1,TRBJ1-1
CASSPPSGRTKETQYF,TRBV18,TRBJ2-5
CASPNEGNTEAFF,TRBV6-1,TRBJ1-1
CASSRRQGIMGGELFF,TRBV14,TRBJ2-2
CASSEPRGQGSSQPQHF,TRBV2,TRBJ1-5
CATSRDWKGAEAFF,TRBV15,TRBJ1-1
CASSYVGGNTEAFF,TRBV6-5,TRBJ1-1
CAWSERTAAEQYF,TRBV30,-
CASSIGGDMNTEAFF,TRBV5-6,TRBJ1-1
CASSSGQLASNEKLFF,TRBV6-6,TRBJ1-4
CASSHPISRDTEAFF,TRBV4-1,TRBJ1-1
CASSQSGTNYNEQFF,TRBV4-1,TRBJ2-1
CASTHEYNSPLHF,TRBV5-4,TRBJ1-6
CASSPPRGTGELFF,TRBV14,TRBJ2-2
CASSVGASGGTDTQYF,TRBV9,TRBJ2-3
CASSSRSNYNEQFF,TRBV7-9,TRBJ2-1
CASSYRGRGGEAGNTIYF,TRBV7-2,TRBJ1-3
CASSYGTGGMGETQYF,TRBV4-1,TRBJ2-5
CASSRDRGLLGGYTF,TRBV27,TRBJ1-2
CAIRLSGYGYTF,TRBV10-3,TRBJ1-2
CASSLGVGAGNTEAFF,TRBV7-9,TRBJ1-1
CASSLASGDGYTF,TRBV5-1,TRBJ1-2
CASRGQDPVDTQYF,TRBV6-1,TRBJ2-3
CASSFGTGDSYEQYF,TRBV13,TRBJ2-7
CASSPDREAFF,TRBV18,TRBJ1-1
CASRDSMNEKLFF,TRBV5-1,TRBJ1-4